This T cell receptor beta chain comes out of a study of blood T cell repertoires in COVID-19. The wider study: Both acute and convalescent COVID-19 samples were obtained from the United States, Italy and Spain.

The CDR3 covers 15 residues. CDR1 MNHNY and CDR2 SVGAGI come from the germline V gene (reference sequence). Trimming cost V 4 bases and J 0 bases; bases outside gene matches: 6. Profiling relied on immunoSEQ multiplex PCR, and the TCRdb table lists in-frame clones only, not all of them. The table shows 250,000 to 300,000 clones, with over 75% occurring only once. Clinical history reported by participants formed the basis on which cohorts were assigned. The V gene is TRBV6-6, the J gene TRBJ2-7; 7 positions agree with TRBD2. This clonotype was obtained from a woman aged 50 to 60 who had recovered from COVID-19. The sequenced sample consisted of PBMCs or T cells enriched from blood (not recorded which). In DNA, the CDR3 is TGTGCCAGCAGTTGGGGGGACTACACCTCCTACGAGCAGTACTTC. It specifies CASSWGDYTSYEQYF.